The 15 T cell receptor beta chains in this list originate from one sample, sequenced in a study of T cell repertoires in cytomegalovirus infection (dated by TCRdb to about 2019). TCRdb lists the instrument as Illumina HiSeq 1500. TCRdb reprocessing: public reads trimmed at Q25 with fastp, clones called with MiXCR, in-frame beta chains kept. Every distinct CDR3 protein forms one entry, paired with its most common genes and DNA. This sample is represented by 200,000 to 300,000 distinct CDR3 sequences; roughly 9.1% of them were singletons. Jointly, the top ten make up around 16% of the sample. The sample comprised PBMCs. The receptors were gathered from a human donor in good health (CMV status not recorded). Some clones in this sample may be carry-over from other donors' samples.

This clonotype has a count of ten or more. V usage is TRBV7-2 and J usage is TRBJ2-7; 8 nucleotides align to TRBD2. Trimming took 5 bases from V and 6 from J; bases not matched to a gene: 21. The CDR3 is 18 amino acids. Germline assignment: CDR1 SGHTA and CDR2 FQGNSA. The CDR3 spells CASSQLRALGGAPFEQYF. CDR3 bases: TGTGCCAGCAGCCAACTTAGGGCTCTCGGGGGGGCCCCCTTCGAGCAGTACTTC.

V and J are TRBV20-1 and TRBJ1-2; D uncertain. The germline V and J ends were trimmed by 6 bases and 6 bases, with 8 bases remaining between them. This CDR3 is 10 amino acids long. Germline V gene data show CDR1 as DFQATT and CDR2 as SNEGSKA (reference sequence). In DNA, the CDR3 is TGCAGTGCAGAATCAGATGGCTACACCTTC. It is translated as CSAESDGYTF.

This clonotype was counted ten times or more. This chain joins TRBV7-2 and TRBJ2-5; tentatively, D is TRBD1 (6 bases). Germline-derived CDR1 and CDR2 are SGHTA and FQGNSA. Trimming shortened V by 2 bases and J by 4 bases, and 20 bases separated the two germline ends. The CDR3 is made up of 17 amino acids. The CDR3 DNA is TGTGCCAGCAGCTTACTTCCCTGGGCAGGGGCTAGAGAGACCCAGTACTTC. Its translation: CASSLLPWAGARETQYF.

There are many counts of this clonotype. This CDR3 reads CASSLAGLNYEQYF. CDR3 bases: TGTGCCAGCAGCTTAGCCGGCCTGAACTACGAGCAGTACTTC. The rearrangement links TRBV7-2 to TRBJ2-7; D unclear. This CDR3 region has 14 residues. From germline, CDR1 is SGHTA and CDR2 FQGNSA. V gave up 0 bases and J gave up 3 bases, with 9 bases separating them. The full variable domain, with the rest looked up from reference TRBV7-2 and TRBJ2-7, is GAGVSQSPSNKVTEKGKDVELRCDPISGHTALYWYRQSLGQGLEFLIYFQGNSAPDKSGLPSDRFSAERTGGSVSTLTIQRTQQEDSAVYLCASSLAGLNYEQYFGPGTRLTVT.

This clonotype appeared many times. This chain connects TRBV20-1 to TRBJ2-7; D unclear. The CDR3 is 15 residues long. V dropped 6 bases and J dropped 3 bases, with 21 bases sitting between them. CDR1 and CDR2 from the germline V gene are DFQATT and SNEGSKA (reference sequence). The CDR3 protein is CSAGASFAVDYEQYF. In nucleotides, the CDR3 is TGCAGTGCAGGAGCGAGTTTCGCGGTCGACTACGAGCAGTACTTC.

Ten or more counts support this clonotype. The chain couples TRBV14 to TRBJ2-2; 10 nucleotides agree with TRBD2. The germline V gene encodes CDR1 SGHDN and CDR2 FVKESK. The CDR3 has 16 amino acids. Unmatched junction bases numbered 8, after V lost 4 bases and J lost 6 bases. The CDR3 DNA is TGTGCCAGCAGCCGCTCAAGCGGGAGGGCCTCCGGGGAGCTGTTTTTT. This encodes CASSRSSGRASGELFF.

This clonotype was counted between two and nine times. This chain links TRBV6-1 with TRBJ2-2; 7 nucleotides align to TRBD1. This CDR3 has 16 residues. J was trimmed by 5 bases and V by 5 bases; bases with no gene match: 11. Germline V lookup: CDR1 MNHNS, CDR2 SASEGT. The CDR3 DNA follows: TGTGCCAGCAGTTTTCCTATAGGGGGCCGGACCGGGGAGCTGTTTTTT. Translated: CASSFPIGGRTGELFF.

This clonotype was found many times. V is TRBV2 and J is TRBJ1-5; D remains ambiguous. V lost 6 bases and J lost 3, with 12 bases in between. This CDR3 region has 14 residues. The germline CDR1 and CDR2 sequences are SNHLY and FYNNEI. CDR3 nucleotide sequence: TGTGCCAGCAGAAGGGAAGGTAACAATCAGCCCCAGCATTTT. Translation gives CASRREGNNQPQHF.

This clonotype has ten or more counts. The chain is built from TRBV7-9 and TRBJ1-2; the match to TRBD1 covers 7 bases. The V gene end was trimmed by 8 bases and the J gene end by 6 bases; junction bases not matched to a gene: 15. CDR1 is SEHNR and CDR2 is FQNEAQ in the germline V gene (reference sequence). The CDR3 runs 15 residues. The CDR3 is CASEENRQGPDGYTF. Written as DNA, the CDR3 is TGTGCCAGCGAAGAAAACCGACAGGGACCAGATGGCTACACCTTC.

The sample holds many counts of this clonotype. V usage is TRBV7-2 and J usage is TRBJ1-1, with 10 bases lining up with TRBD1. Germline CDR1 SGHTA, CDR2 FQGNSA. The CDR3 is 15 residues long. After removal of 5 bases from V and 4 bases from J, the junction contained 7 bases not matched to a gene. CDR3 sequence reads: CASSLTGGWGTEAFF. DNA of the CDR3: TGTGCCAGCAGCCTGACAGGGGGCTGGGGCACTGAAGCTTTCTTT.

This clonotype came up a few times. V usage is TRBV15 and J usage is TRBJ2-7; TRBD2 aligns across 7 bases. The junction had 8 bases not matched to a gene; V was cut back by 1 base and J by 2 bases. The germline CDR1 and CDR2 sequences are LNHNV and YYDKDF (reference sequence). This CDR3 region has 16 residues. The DNA of the CDR3 is TGTGCCACCAGCAGAGTATGGGGAGGGCAGACCTACGAGCAGTACTTC. This codes for CATSRVWGGQTYEQYF. Variable domain in full (rest from reference TRBV15 and TRBJ2-7): DAMVIQNPRYQVTQFGKPVTLSCSQTLNHNVMYWYQQKSSQAPKLLFHYYDKDFNNEADTPDNFQSRRPNTSFCFLDIRSPGLGDTAMYLCATSRVWGGQTYEQYFGPGTRLTVT.

This clonotype was counted between two and nine times. CDR3 sequence: CASQYREETQYF. The DNA of the CDR3 is TGTGCCAGCCAATACAGGGAAGAGACCCAGTACTTC. The rearrangement joins TRBV28 to TRBJ2-5, with D possibly matching TRBD1 (6 bases). The CDR3 runs to 12 residues. Germline values: CDR1 MDHEN, CDR2 SYDVKM. The ends were cut back, 8 bases at V and 3 bases at J, with 10 bases in the middle.

This clonotype was detected ten times or more. This sequence joins TRBV7-2 and TRBJ1-1; D ambiguous. V was shortened by 5 bases and J by 10 bases, with 23 bases between the two germline ends. This CDR3 comprises 15 residues. Germline V CDR1 and CDR2: SGHTA, FQGNSA. The CDR3 sequence: CASSPRREGLSVAFF. CDR3 nucleotides: TGTGCCAGCAGCCCTCGTCGGGAGGGTTTAAGTGTAGCTTTCTTT.

This clonotype was seen repeatedly, ten times or more. The V call is TRBV20-1, the J call TRBJ2-1, with 12 bases matching TRBD2. This CDR3 has 17 amino acids. Germline CDR1 is DFQATT and CDR2 is SNEGSKA (reference sequence). The J segment lost 9 bases and the V segment lost 2 bases, leaving 14 bases of the junction unmatched. CDR3 in amino acids: CSARSPTSGGQRREQFF. CDR3 bases: TGCAGTGCTAGATCCCCGACTAGCGGGGGCCAAAGGCGTGAGCAGTTCTTC.

This clonotype was recorded many times. The gene calls are TRBV6-1 and TRBJ1-1, with no clear D. The V end was cut by 7 bases, the J end by 1 base, with 10 bases between. In germline, CDR1 is MNHNS, CDR2 SASEGT. The CDR3 spans 13 residues. The CDR3 sequence: CASTISGNTEAFF. Written as DNA, the CDR3 is TGTGCCAGCACTATTTCAGGGAACACTGAAGCTTTCTTT.